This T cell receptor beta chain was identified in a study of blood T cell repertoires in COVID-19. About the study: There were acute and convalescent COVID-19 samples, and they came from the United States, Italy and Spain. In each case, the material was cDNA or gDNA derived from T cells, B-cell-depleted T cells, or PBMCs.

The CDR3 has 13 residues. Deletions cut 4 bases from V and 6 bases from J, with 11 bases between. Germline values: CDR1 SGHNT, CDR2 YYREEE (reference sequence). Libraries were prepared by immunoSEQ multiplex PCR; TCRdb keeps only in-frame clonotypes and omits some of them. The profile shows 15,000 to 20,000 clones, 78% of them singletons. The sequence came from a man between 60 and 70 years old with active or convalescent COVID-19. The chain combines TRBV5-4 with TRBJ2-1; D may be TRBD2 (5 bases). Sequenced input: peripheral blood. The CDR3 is CASSPWEFNEQFF. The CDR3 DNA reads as TGTGCCAGCAGCCCGTGGGAGTTCAATGAGCAGTTCTTC.